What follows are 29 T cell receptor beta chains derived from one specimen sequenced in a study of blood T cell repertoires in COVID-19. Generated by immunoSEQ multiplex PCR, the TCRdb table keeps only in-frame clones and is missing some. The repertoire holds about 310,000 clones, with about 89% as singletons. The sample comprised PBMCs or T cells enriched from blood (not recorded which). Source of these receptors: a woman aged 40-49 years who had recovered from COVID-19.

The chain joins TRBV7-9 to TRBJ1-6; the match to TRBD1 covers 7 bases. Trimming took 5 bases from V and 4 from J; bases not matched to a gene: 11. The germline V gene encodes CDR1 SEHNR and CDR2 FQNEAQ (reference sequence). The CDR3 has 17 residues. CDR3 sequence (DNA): TGTGCCAGCAGCCCAATTTCAGGGGGGACTTATAATTCACCCCTCCACTTT. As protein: CASSPISGGTYNSPLHF.

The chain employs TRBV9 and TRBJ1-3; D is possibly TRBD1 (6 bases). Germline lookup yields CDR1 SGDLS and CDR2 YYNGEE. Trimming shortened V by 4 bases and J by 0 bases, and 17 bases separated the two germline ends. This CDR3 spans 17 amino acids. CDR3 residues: CASSPSGTPNSGNTIYF. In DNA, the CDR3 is TGTGCCAGCAGCCCTTCCGGGACACCCAACTCTGGAAACACCATATATTTT.

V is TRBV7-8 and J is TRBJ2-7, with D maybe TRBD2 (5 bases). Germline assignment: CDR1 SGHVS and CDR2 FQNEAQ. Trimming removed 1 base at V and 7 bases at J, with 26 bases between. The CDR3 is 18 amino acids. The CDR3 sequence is CASSLVAPPPRPRGEQYF. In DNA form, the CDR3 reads TGTGCCAGCAGCTTAGTGGCCCCGCCCCCCAGGCCTCGAGGGGAGCAGTACTTC.

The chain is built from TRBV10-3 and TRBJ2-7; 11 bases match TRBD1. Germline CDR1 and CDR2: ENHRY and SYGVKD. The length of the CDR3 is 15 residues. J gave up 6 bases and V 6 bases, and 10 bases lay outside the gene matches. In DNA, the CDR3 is TGTGCCATCAGCGACACCCGGGACAGGGGGATCGAGCAGTACTTC. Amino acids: CAISDTRDRGIEQYF.

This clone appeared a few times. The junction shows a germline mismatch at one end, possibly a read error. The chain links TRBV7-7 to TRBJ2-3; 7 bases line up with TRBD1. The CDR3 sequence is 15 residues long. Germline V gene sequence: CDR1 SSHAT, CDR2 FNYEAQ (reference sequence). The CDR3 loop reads CASSLEGASTDTQYF. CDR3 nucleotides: TGTGCTAGCAGCTTAGAGGGGGCTAGCACAGATACGCAGTATTTT.

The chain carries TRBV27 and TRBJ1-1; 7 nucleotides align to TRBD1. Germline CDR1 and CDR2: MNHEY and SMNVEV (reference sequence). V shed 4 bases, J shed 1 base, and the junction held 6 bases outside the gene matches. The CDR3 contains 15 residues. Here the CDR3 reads CASSSGRQGNTEAFF. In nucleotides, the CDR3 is TGTGCCAGCAGTTCGGGGCGACAGGGGAACACTGAAGCTTTCTTT.

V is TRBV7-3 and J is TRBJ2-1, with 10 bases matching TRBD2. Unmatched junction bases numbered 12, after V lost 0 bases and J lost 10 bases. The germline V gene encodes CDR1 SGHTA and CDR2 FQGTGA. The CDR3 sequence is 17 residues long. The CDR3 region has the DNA TGTGCCAGCAGCTTAACGTCATTTACTAGCGGGGCCGGGGAGCAGTTCTTC. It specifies CASSLTSFTSGAGEQFF. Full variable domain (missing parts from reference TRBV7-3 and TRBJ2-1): GAGVSQTPSNKVTEKGKYVELRCDPISGHTALYWYRQSLGQGPEFLIYFQGTGAADDSGLPNDRFFAVRPEGSVSTLKIQRTERGDSAVYLCASSLTSFTSGAGEQFFGPGTRLTVL.

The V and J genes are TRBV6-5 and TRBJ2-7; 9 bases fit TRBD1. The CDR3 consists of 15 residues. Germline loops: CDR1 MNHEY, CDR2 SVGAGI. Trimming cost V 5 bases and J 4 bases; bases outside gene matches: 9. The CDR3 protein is CASSTQGGTGYEQYF. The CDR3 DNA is TGTGCCAGCAGTACCCAAGGCGGGACAGGGTACGAGCAGTACTTC.

The CDR3: CASSLEGGAADNEKLFF. The DNA of the CDR3 is TGTGCCAGCAGCTTAGAGGGGGGGGCAGCAGATAATGAAAAACTGTTTTTT. The rearrangement uses TRBV7-2 and TRBJ1-4; possible D gene TRBD1, 6 bases. CDR3 length equals 17 residues. Germline V gene data show CDR1 as SGHTA and CDR2 as FQGNSA. Deletions cut 1 base from V and 4 bases from J, with 16 bases between.

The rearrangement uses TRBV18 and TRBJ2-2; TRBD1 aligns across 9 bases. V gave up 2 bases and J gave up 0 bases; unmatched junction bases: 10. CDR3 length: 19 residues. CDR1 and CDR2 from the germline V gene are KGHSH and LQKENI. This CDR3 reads CASSPWIGQGSANTGELFF. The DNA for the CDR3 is TGTGCCAGCTCACCATGGATAGGACAGGGGTCTGCGAACACCGGGGAGCTGTTTTTT.

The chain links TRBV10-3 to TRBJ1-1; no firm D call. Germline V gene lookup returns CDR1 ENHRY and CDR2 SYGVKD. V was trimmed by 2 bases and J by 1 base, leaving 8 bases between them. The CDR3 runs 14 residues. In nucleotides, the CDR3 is TGTGCCATCAGTGAGCCGACTGAGAACACTGAAGCTTTCTTT. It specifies CAISEPTENTEAFF.

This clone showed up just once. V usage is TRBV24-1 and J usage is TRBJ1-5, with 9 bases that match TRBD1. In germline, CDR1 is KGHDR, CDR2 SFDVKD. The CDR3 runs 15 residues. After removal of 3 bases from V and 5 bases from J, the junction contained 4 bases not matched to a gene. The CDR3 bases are TGTGCCACCAGTGATCCAAGACAGGGGGATCAGCCCCAGCATTTT. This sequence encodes CATSDPRQGDQPQHF.

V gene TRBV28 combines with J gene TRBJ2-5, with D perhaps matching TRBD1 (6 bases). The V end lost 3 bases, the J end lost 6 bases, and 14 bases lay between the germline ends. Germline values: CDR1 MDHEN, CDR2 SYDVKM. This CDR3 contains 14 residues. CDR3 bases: TGTGCCAGCAGTTTCGGAAACAGGGCTAAGACCCAGTACTTC. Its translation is CASSFGNRAKTQYF.

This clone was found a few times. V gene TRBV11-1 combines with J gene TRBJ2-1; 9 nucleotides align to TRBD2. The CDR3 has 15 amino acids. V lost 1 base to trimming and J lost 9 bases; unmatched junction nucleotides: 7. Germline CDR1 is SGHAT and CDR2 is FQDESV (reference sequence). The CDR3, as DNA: TGTGCCAGCAGCTTAGTAGCGGGAGTAAACGGTGAGCAGTTCTTC. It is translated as CASSLVAGVNGEQFF.

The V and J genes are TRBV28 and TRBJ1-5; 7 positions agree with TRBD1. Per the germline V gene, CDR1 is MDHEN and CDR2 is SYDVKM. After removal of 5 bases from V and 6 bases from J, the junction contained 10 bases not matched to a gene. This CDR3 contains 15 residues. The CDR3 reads CASSHPHRGGQPQHF. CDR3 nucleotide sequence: TGTGCCAGCAGTCACCCGCACAGGGGTGGTCAGCCCCAGCATTTT.

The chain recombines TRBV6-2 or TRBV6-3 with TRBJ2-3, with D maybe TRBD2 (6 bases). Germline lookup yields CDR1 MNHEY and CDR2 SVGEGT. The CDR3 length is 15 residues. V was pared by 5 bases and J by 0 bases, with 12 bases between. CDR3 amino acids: CASSLGAGSTDTQYF. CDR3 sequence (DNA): TGTGCCAGCAGTCTTGGAGCGGGTAGCACAGATACGCAGTATTTT.

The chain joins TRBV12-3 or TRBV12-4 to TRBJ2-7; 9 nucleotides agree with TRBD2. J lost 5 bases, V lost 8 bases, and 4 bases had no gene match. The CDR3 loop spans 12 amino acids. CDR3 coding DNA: TGTGCCAGCGTGGCGGGGGGGAACGAGCAGTACTTC. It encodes CASVAGGNEQYF.

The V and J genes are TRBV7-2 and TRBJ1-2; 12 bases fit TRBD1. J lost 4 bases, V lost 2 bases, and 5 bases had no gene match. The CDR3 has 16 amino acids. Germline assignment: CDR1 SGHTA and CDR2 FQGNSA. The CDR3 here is CASSLWGQGAAYGYTF. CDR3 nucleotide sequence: TGTGCCAGCAGCTTATGGGGACAGGGGGCGGCCTATGGCTACACCTTC.

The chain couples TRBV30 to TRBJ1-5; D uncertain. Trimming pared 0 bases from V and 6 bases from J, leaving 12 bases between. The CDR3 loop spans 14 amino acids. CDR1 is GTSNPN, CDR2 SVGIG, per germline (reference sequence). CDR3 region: CAWSVPRLSQPQHF. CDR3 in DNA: TGTGCCTGGAGTGTCCCCAGGTTGAGTCAGCCCCAGCATTTT. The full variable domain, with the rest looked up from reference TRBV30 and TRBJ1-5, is SQTIHQWPATLVQPVGSPLSLECTVEGTSNPNLYWYRQAAGRGLQLLFYSVGIGQISSEVPQNLSASRPQDRQFILSSKKLLLSDSGFYLCAWSVPRLSQPQHFGDGTRLSIL.

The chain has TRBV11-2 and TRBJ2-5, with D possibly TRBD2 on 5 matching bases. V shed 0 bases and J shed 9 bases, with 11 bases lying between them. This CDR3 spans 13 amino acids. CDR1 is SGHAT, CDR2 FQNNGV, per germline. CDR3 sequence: CASSLEDPEAQYF. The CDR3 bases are TGTGCCAGCAGCTTAGAGGACCCGGAGGCCCAGTACTTC.

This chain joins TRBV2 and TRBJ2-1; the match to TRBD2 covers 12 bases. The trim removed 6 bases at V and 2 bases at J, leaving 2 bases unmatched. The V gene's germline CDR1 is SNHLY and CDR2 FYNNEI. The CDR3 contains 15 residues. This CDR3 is CASRGTSGPYNEQFF. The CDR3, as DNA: TGTGCCAGCAGGGGGACTAGCGGGCCCTACAATGAGCAGTTCTTC. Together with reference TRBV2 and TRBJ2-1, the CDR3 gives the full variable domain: EPEVTQTPSHQVTQMGQEVILRCVPISNHLYFYWYRQILGQKVEFLVSFYNNEISEKSEIFDDQFSVERPDGSNFTLKIRSTKLEDSAMYFCASRGTSGPYNEQFFGPGTRLTVL.

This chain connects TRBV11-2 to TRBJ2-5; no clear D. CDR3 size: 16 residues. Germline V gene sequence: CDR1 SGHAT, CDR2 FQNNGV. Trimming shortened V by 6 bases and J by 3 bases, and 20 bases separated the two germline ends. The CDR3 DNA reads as TGTGCCAGCAGGTACCCCTTTTTGGGTGAGGAAGAGACCCAGTACTTC. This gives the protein CASRYPFLGEEETQYF.

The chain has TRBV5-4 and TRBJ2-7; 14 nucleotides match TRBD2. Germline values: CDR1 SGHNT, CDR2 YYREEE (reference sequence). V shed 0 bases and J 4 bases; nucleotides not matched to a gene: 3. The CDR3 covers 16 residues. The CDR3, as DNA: TGTGCCAGCAGCTTGGGACTAGCGGGAGGGGGATACGAGCAGTACTTC. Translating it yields CASSLGLAGGGYEQYF.

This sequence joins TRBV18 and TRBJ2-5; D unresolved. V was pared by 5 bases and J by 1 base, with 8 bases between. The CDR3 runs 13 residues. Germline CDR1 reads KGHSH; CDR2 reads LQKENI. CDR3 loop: CASSASIQETQYF. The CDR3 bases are TGTGCCAGCTCAGCGTCGATCCAAGAGACCCAGTACTTC.

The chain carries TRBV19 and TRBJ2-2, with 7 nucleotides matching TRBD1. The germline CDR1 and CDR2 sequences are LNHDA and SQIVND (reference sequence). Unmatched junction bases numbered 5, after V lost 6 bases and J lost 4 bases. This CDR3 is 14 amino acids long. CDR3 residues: CASSPDRVTGELFF. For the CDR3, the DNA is TGTGCCAGTAGCCCTGACAGGGTCACCGGGGAGCTGTTTTTT.

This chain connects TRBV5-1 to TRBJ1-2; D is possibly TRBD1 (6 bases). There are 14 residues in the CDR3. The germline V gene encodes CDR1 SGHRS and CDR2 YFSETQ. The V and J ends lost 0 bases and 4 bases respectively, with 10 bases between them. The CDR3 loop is CASSLERQVYGYTF. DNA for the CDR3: TGCGCCAGCAGCTTGGAGCGACAGGTCTATGGCTACACCTTC. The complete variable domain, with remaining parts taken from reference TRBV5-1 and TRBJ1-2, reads KAGVTQTPRYLIKTRGQQVTLSCSPISGHRSVSWYQQTPGQGLQFLFEYFSETQRNKGNFPGRFSGRQFSNSRSEMNVSTLELGDSALYLCASSLERQVYGYTFGSGTRLTVV.

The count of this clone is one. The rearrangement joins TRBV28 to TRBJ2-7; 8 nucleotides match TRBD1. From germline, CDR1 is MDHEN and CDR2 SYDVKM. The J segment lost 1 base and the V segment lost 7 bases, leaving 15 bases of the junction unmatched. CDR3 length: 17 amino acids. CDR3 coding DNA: TGTGCCAGCACCCACCCTGCCGGGACAGGAGGTTCCTACGAGCAGTACTTC. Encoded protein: CASTHPAGTGGSYEQYF.

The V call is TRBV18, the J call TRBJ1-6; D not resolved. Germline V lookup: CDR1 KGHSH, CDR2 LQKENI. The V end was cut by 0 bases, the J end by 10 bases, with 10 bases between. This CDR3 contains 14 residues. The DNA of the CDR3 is TGTGCCAGCTCACCACCGCACCGGGAATCACCCCTCCACTTT. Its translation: CASSPPHRESPLHF.

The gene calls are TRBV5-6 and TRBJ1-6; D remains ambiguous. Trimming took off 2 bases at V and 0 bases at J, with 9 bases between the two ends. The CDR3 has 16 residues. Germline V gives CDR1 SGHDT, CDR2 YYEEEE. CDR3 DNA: TGTGCCAGCAGCTTACTCGCGAGCTCCTATAATTCACCCCTCCACTTT. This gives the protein CASSLLASSYNSPLHF.